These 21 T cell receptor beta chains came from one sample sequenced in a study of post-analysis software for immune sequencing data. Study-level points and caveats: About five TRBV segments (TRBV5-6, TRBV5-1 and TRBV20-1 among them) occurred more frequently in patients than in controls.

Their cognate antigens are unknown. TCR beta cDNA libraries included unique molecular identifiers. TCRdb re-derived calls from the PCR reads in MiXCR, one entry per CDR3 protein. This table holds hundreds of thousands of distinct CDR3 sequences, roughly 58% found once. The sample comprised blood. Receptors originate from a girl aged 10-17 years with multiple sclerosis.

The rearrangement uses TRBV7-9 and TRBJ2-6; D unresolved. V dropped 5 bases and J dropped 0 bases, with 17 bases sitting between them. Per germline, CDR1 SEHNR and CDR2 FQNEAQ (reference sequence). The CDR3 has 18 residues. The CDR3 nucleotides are TGTGCCAGCAGCGCCCAGAGACCAATTCCCTCTGGGGCCAACGTCCTGACTTTC. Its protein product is CASSAQRPIPSGANVLTF. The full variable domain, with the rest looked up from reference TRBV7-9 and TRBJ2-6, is DTGVSQNPRHKITKRGQNVTFRCDPISEHNRLYWYRQTLGQGPEFLTYFQNEAQLEKSRLLSDRFSAERPKGSFSTLEIQRTEQGDSAMYLCASSAQRPIPSGANVLTFGAGSRLTVL.

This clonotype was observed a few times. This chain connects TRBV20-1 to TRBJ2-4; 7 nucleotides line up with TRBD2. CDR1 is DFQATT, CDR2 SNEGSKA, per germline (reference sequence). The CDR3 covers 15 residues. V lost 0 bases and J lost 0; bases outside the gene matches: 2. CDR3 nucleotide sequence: TGCAGTGCTAGAGATTGGGGGGGAGCCAAAAACATTCAGTACTTC. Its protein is CSARDWGGAKNIQYF.

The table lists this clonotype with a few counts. CDR3 residues: CSVEGGFGYTF. The CDR3 DNA reads as TGCAGCGTTGAGGGGGGTTTTGGCTACACCTTC. V gene TRBV29-1 combines with J gene TRBJ1-2, with D maybe TRBD1 (5 bases). This CDR3 is 11 amino acids long. V was pared by 3 bases and J by 7 bases, with 9 bases between. The germline V gene encodes CDR1 SQVTM and CDR2 ANQGSEA.

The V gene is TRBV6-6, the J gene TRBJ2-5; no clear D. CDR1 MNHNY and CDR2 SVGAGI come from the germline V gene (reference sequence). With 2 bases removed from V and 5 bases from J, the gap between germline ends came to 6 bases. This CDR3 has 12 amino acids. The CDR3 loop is CASSYVFETQYF. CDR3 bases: TGTGCCAGCAGTTACGTTTTCGAGACCCAGTACTTC.

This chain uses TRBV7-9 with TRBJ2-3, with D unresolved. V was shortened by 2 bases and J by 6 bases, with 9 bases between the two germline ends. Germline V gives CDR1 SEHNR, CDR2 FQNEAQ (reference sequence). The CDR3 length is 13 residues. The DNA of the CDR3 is TGTGCCAGCAGCTTAAACTCCCGGGATACGCAGTATTTT. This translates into CASSLNSRDTQYF.

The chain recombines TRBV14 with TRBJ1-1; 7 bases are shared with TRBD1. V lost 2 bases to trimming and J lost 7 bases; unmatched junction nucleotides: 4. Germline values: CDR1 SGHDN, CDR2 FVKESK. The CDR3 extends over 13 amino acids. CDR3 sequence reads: CASSQWDRGEAFF. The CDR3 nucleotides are TGTGCCAGCAGCCAATGGGACAGAGGTGAAGCTTTCTTT.

CDR3: CASSPIAGARTDTQYF. CDR3 nucleotide sequence: TGTGCCAGCAGCCCAATAGCGGGGGCTCGCACAGATACGCAGTATTTT. The chain recombines TRBV11-2 with TRBJ2-3; TRBD2 agrees at 9 bases. Germline CDR1 is SGHAT and CDR2 is FQNNGV. V shed 5 bases and J 1 base; nucleotides not matched to a gene: 7. This CDR3 has 16 residues.

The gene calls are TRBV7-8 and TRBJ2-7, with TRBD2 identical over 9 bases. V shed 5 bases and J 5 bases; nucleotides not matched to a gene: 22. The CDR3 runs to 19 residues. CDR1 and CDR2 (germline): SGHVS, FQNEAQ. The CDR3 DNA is TGTGCCAGCAGCCCCATGGCGGCTAGCGGGGCCCAGGCGTACCACGAGCAGTACTTC. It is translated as CASSPMAASGAQAYHEQYF.

The CDR3 protein is CSAPQGFGSQPQHF. CDR3 DNA: TGCAGTGCTCCACAGGGGTTCGGGAGTCAGCCCCAGCATTTT. The chain employs TRBV20-1 and TRBJ1-5; 7 positions agree with TRBD1. CDR3 length: 14 residues. After removal of 5 bases from V and 6 bases from J, the junction contained 10 bases not matched to a gene. Germline assignment: CDR1 DFQATT and CDR2 SNEGSKA (reference sequence).

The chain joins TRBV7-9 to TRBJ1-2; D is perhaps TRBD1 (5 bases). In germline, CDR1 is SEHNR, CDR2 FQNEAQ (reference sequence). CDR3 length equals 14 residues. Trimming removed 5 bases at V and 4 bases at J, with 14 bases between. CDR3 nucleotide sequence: TGTGCCAGCAGCCCCACAGGAAATAGCTATGGCTACACCTTC. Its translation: CASSPTGNSYGYTF. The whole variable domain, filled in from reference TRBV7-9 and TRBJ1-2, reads DTGVSQNPRHKITKRGQNVTFRCDPISEHNRLYWYRQTLGQGPEFLTYFQNEAQLEKSRLLSDRFSAERPKGSFSTLEIQRTEQGDSAMYLCASSPTGNSYGYTFGSGTRLTVV.

CDR3 in amino acids: CASSFSSWGQRYEQYF. CDR3 in DNA: TGTGCCAGCAGTTTCTCGAGTTGGGGGCAACGCTACGAGCAGTACTTC. The chain couples TRBV27 to TRBJ2-7; tentative D call: TRBD1 (6 bases). Trimming stripped 3 bases from V and 3 bases from J, with 18 bases between. Per germline, CDR1 MNHEY and CDR2 SMNVEV (reference sequence). CDR3 size: 16 residues.

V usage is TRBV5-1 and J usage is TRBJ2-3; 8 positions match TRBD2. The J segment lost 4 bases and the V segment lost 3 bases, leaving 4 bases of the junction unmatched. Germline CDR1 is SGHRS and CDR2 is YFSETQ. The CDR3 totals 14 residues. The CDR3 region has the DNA TGCGCCAGCAGCTCCCGGGGGGGCCCAGATACGCAGTATTTT. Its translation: CASSSRGGPDTQYF.

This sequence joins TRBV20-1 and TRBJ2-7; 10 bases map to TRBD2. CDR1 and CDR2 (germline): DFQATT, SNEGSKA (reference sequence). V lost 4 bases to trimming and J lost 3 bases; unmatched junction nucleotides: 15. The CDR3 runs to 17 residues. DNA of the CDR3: TGCAGTGCTATGAATCCGGGTAGCGGGAGGTTGGACTACGAGCAGTACTTC. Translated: CSAMNPGSGRLDYEQYF.

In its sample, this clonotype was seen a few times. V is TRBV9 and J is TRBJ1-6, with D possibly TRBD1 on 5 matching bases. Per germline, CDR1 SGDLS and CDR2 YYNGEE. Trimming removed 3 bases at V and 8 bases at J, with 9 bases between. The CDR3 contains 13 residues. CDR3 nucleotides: TGTGCCAGCAGCGGACTAGGGGATTCACCCCTCCACTTT. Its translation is CASSGLGDSPLHF.

This CDR3 is CSVAPGRDSQPQHF. Written as DNA, the CDR3 is TGCAGTGTGGCGCCGGGCAGGGATAGTCAGCCCCAGCATTTT. The J gene is TRBJ1-5, the V gene TRBV20-1; a possible D gene is TRBD1 (5 bases). Trimming cost V 7 bases and J 6 bases, with 19 bases left between them. CDR3 length: 14 residues. Germline CDR1 DFQATT, CDR2 SNEGSKA (reference sequence).

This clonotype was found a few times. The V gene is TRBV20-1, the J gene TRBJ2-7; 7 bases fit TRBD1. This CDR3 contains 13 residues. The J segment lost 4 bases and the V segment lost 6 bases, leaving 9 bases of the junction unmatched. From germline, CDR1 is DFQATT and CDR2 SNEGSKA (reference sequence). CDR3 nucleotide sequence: TGCAGTGCCCGAAGACAGGGTGGTTACGAGCAGTACTTC. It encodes CSARRQGGYEQYF.

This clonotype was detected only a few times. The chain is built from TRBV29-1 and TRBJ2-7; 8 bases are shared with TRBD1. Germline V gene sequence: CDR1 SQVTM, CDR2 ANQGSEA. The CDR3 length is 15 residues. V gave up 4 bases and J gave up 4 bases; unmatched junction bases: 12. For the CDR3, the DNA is TGCAGCGTTGGGGGTGGGACAGGCCCCAAATACGAGCAGTACTTC. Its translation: CSVGGGTGPKYEQYF.

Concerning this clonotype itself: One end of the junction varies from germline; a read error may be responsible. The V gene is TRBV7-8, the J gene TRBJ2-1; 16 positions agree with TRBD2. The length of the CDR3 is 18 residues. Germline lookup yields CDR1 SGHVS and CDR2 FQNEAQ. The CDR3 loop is CAIPGTSGGVSSHNEQFF. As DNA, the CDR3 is TGTGCCATTCCCGGGACTAGCGGGGGGGTTAGCTCCCACAATGAGCAGTTCTTC.

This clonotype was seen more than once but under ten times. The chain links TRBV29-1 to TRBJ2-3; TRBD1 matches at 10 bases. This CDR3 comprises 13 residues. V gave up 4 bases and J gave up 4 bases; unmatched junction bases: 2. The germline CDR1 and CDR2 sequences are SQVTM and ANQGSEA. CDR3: CSVVGQGADTQYF. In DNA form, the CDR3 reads TGCAGCGTTGTCGGACAGGGGGCAGATACGCAGTATTTT.

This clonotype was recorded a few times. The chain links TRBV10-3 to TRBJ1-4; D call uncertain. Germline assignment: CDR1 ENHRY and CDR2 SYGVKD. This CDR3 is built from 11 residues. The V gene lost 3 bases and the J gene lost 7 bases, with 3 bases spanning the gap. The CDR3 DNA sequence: TGTGCCATCAGTGATAGTGAAAAACTGTTTTTT. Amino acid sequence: CAISDSEKLFF.

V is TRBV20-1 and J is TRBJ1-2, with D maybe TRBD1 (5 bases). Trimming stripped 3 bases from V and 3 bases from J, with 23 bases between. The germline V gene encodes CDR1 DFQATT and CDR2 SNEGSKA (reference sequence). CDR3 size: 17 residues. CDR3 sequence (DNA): TGCAGTGCTAGGGGTCACTCCCCCGGGACGCCGGACTATGGCTACACCTTC. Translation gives CSARGHSPGTPDYGYTF.